These 15 T cell receptor beta chains were all obtained from the same sample, sequenced in a study of cytomegalovirus exposure and HLA in healthy donors. The PCR employed 60 Vbeta primers together with 13 Jbeta primers. Clones were read by immunoSEQ multiplex PCR, and TCRdb kept only the in-frame ones, dropping some. The repertoire holds roughly 160,000 clones, with around 80% as singletons. The sequenced sample was PBMCs. These receptors were collected from a woman aged 45-65 years in good health and CMV-seropositive.

V and J are TRBV6-6 and TRBJ2-2; 11 bases line up with TRBD2. CDR1 MNHNY and CDR2 SVGAGI come from the germline V gene (reference sequence). V lost 7 bases, J lost 6 bases, and 7 bases stayed unmatched. There are 15 residues in the CDR3. CDR3 sequence (DNA): TGTGCCAGCAATGGGCTAGCGGGGGGCCCCGGGGAGCTGTTTTTT. It codes for CASNGLAGGPGELFF.

CDR3: CASSLGSGDPSVHEQYF. DNA of the CDR3: TGTGCCAGCAGCTTAGGGAGCGGAGACCCCTCTGTCCACGAGCAGTACTTC. The V and J genes are TRBV7-9 and TRBJ2-7; TRBD2 is a possible D gene (5 bases). V lost 1 base to trimming and J lost 5 bases, with 21 bases between them. The CDR3 runs 17 residues. The germline V gene has CDR1 SEHNR and CDR2 FQNEAQ (reference sequence). Full variable domain (outside the CDR3, taken from reference TRBV7-9 and TRBJ2-7): DTGVSQNPRHKITKRGQNVTFRCDPISEHNRLYWYRQTLGQGPEFLTYFQNEAQLEKSRLLSDRFSAERPKGSFSTLEIQRTEQGDSAMYLCASSLGSGDPSVHEQYFGPGTRLTVT.

The chain joins TRBV4-3 to TRBJ2-2; perhaps TRBD1 as D (5 bases). Germline V gene data show CDR1 as LGHNA and CDR2 as YSLEER. Trimming pared 1 base from V and 4 bases from J, leaving 13 bases between. The CDR3 spans 16 residues. The CDR3 DNA sequence: TGCGCCAGCAGCCAAGCCCCAGGTGGGGCCACCGGGGAGCTGTTTTTT. Its protein product is CASSQAPGGATGELFF.

The chain carries TRBV5-8 and TRBJ1-1; D is unclear. The CDR3 totals 16 residues. The germline gives CDR1 SGHTS, CDR2 YDEGEE. V lost 0 bases, J lost 3 bases, and 15 bases lay in between. The CDR3 nucleotides are TGTGCCAGCAGCTTGGGGATGACCCCGCGGGACACTGAAGCTTTCTTT. This translates into CASSLGMTPRDTEAFF.

CDR3 nucleotides: TGTGCCAGCAGCTTAAGTTCTAGCGGTTACAATGAGCAGTTCTTC. Encoded protein: CASSLSSSGYNEQFF. V gene TRBV7-3 combines with J gene TRBJ2-1, with 7 bases fitting TRBD2. V shed 1 base, J shed 4 bases, and the junction held 4 bases outside the gene matches. There are 15 residues in the CDR3. CDR1 is SGHTA and CDR2 is FQGTGA in the germline V gene.

The chain recombines TRBV19 with TRBJ2-1; 11 bases agree with TRBD1. The germline gives CDR1 LNHDA, CDR2 SQIVND (reference sequence). The CDR3 extends over 15 amino acids. V dropped 1 base and J dropped 6; count of bases not matched to a gene: 2. DNA of the CDR3: TGTGCCAGTAGTATAGGGACAGGGGGCTTCAATGAGCAGTTCTTC. Its translation is CASSIGTGGFNEQFF. Complete variable domain (other parts from reference TRBV19 and TRBJ2-1): DGGITQSPKYLFRKEGQNVTLSCEQNLNHDAMYWYRQDPGQGLRLIYYSQIVNDFQKGDIAEGYSVSREKKESFPLTVTSAQKNPTAFYLCASSIGTGGFNEQFFGPGTRLTVL.

The chain uses TRBV19 and TRBJ2-1; 12 nucleotides agree with TRBD2. Germline-derived CDR1 and CDR2 are LNHDA and SQIVND (reference sequence). Trimming removed 4 bases from V and 4 bases from J; junction bases left unmatched: 5. This CDR3 has 16 residues. CDR3 in DNA: TGTGCCAGTAGTACCGGACTAGCGGGGCGATACAATGAGCAGTTCTTC. This encodes CASSTGLAGRYNEQFF. The complete variable domain, with remaining parts taken from reference TRBV19 and TRBJ2-1, reads DGGITQSPKYLFRKEGQNVTLSCEQNLNHDAMYWYRQDPGQGLRLIYYSQIVNDFQKGDIAEGYSVSREKKESFPLTVTSAQKNPTAFYLCASSTGLAGRYNEQFFGPGTRLTVL.

Of note for this clone: Mismatch with germline at one junction end may stem from a read error. This chain joins TRBV7-7 and TRBJ1-1; D gene uncertain. Germline CDR1 SSHAT, CDR2 FNYEAQ (reference sequence). This CDR3 is built from 13 residues. The DNA for the CDR3 is TGTGCTAGCAGACTAAAAGAGAACACTGAAGCTTTCTTT. Translation: CASRLKENTEAFF.

In this sample, this clone turned up a few times. The rearrangement links TRBV5-1 to TRBJ1-6; TRBD1 matches at 8 bases. CDR3 size: 15 residues. The J segment lost 5 bases and the V segment lost 4 bases, leaving 5 bases of the junction unmatched. The germline CDR1 and CDR2 sequences are SGHRS and YFSETQ. The CDR3, as DNA: TGCGCCAGCAGCCGACAGGGGAGGGATAATTCACCCCTCCACTTT. The encoded protein is CASSRQGRDNSPLHF.

The chain recombines TRBV28 with TRBJ2-1, with TRBD1 matching 10 bases. This CDR3 contains 16 residues. After removal of 4 bases from V and 7 bases from J, the junction contained 10 bases not matched to a gene. CDR1 and CDR2 from the germline V gene are MDHEN and SYDVKM. The CDR3 DNA is TGTGCCAGCAGTTCGATCAGGGACAGGGGATGGAATGAGCAGTTCTTC. Its protein is CASSSIRDRGWNEQFF.

The J gene is TRBJ1-5, the V gene TRBV7-2, with D possibly TRBD1 on 5 matching bases. V was shortened by 1 base and J by 7 bases, with 11 bases between the two germline ends. Germline V CDR1 and CDR2: SGHTA, FQGNSA. This CDR3 has 14 residues. CDR3 DNA sequence: TGTGCCAGCAGCTTAGTCAGGGAACGGCAGCCCCAGCATTTT. Its translation is CASSLVRERQPQHF.

This clone has just one count. The CDR3 nucleotides read TGTGCCAGCAGCCGATCCAGGTCCGCGTACGAGCAGTACTTC. Its protein product is CASSRSRSAYEQYF. The chain uses TRBV7-2 and TRBJ2-7; D call uncertain. Trimming removed 5 bases from V and 4 bases from J, with 15 bases in between. Germline V lookup: CDR1 SGHTA, CDR2 FQGNSA. The CDR3 covers 14 residues.

The chain uses TRBV11-2 and TRBJ2-1, with 10 positions matching TRBD2. The CDR3 has 15 residues. Germline values: CDR1 SGHAT, CDR2 FQNNGV. V trimming: 4 bases; J trimming: 2 bases; junction bases outside the gene matches: 2. The CDR3 region has the DNA TGTGCCAGCAGCTCTCTAGCGGGGGCCTACAATGAGCAGTTCTTC. Its translation is CASSSLAGAYNEQFF.

This clone occurred a few times. The rearrangement uses TRBV19 and TRBJ2-7; D is unresolved. CDR3 length: 12 residues. Between the trimmed V and J ends, which lost 1 base and 3 bases, there was a span of 4 bases. From germline, CDR1 is LNHDA and CDR2 SQIVND (reference sequence). The CDR3 loop reads CASSIAGYEQYF. In DNA, the CDR3 is TGTGCCAGTAGTATAGCGGGCTACGAGCAGTACTTC. The full variable domain, its missing parts supplied by reference TRBV19 and TRBJ2-7, is DGGITQSPKYLFRKEGQNVTLSCEQNLNHDAMYWYRQDPGQGLRLIYYSQIVNDFQKGDIAEGYSVSREKKESFPLTVTSAQKNPTAFYLCASSIAGYEQYFGPGTRLTVT.

The J gene is TRBJ1-1, the V gene TRBV6-5, with TRBD1 as a possible D gene (6 bases). V gave up 6 bases and J gave up 6 bases, with 14 bases separating them. The CDR3 is 13 amino acids. Germline V gene lookup returns CDR1 MNHEY and CDR2 SVGAGI. CDR3: CASRPTGYPEAFF. CDR3 nucleotides: TGTGCCAGCAGGCCCACAGGGTACCCTGAAGCTTTCTTT.